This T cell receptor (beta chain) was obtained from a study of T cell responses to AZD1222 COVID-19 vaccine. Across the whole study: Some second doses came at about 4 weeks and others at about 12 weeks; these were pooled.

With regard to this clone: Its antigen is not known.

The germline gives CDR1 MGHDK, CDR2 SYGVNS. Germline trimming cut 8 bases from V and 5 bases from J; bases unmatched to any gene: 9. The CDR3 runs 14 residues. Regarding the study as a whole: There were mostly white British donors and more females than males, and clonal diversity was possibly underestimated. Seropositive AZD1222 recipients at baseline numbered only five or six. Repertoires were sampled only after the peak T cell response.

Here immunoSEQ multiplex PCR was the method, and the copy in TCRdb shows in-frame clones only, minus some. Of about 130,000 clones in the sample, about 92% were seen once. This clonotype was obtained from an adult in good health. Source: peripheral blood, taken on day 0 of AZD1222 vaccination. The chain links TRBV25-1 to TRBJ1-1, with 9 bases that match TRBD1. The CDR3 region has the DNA TGTGCCAGCGGGAGGACAGGGGCCGGTACTGAAGCTTTCTTT. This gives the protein CASGRTGAGTEAFF.